The present TCR beta chain was sequenced within a study of shared clonotypes between healthy human individuals. About the study: Contributing individuals were a couple of females and a few males aged 18 to 49.

Amplification in unsorted PBMC replicate PCRs started from approximately 300 ng DNA, which equals 28,000 or so T cell genomes. The unsorted PBMC sample used ten immunoSEQ deep assay plates. Repertoires were generated with immunoSEQ multiplex PCR, while TCRdb's copy carries only in-frame clones and drops some. The sample shows over 400,000 clones, 70% to 80% of them seen only once. In this sample, this clone turned up many times. The donor population consisted of healthy HIV-negative adults with no recent acute infections or vaccinations. The sequenced sample consisted of PBMCs. This clonotype originated in a woman between 35 and 50 years old in good health. Some clones in this sample may be carry-over from other donors' samples.

The CDR3 sequence: CASRDTHYQPQHF. DNA of the CDR3: TGTGCCAGCAGGGACACCCACTATCAGCCCCAGCATTTT. This chain joins TRBV2 and TRBJ1-5; the D gene is possibly TRBD1 (5 bases). Germline loops: CDR1 SNHLY, CDR2 FYNNEI. The V end lost 6 bases, the J end lost 5 bases, and 11 bases lay between the germline ends. The CDR3 runs 13 residues.